The 12 T cell receptor beta chains listed next were all sequenced from one sample in a study of CD8+ T cells in alopecia areata. Treatment here: oral pan-JAK inhibitor, 5-10 mg twice daily. Sequencing relied on a cDNA template that was reverse transcribed from extracted RNA. The protocol was immunoSEQ multiplex PCR, while the TCRdb copy is restricted to in-frame clones and leaves out a portion. The sample holds about 120,000 clones; roughly 50% are singletons and the top ten take about 3.3%. The source was CD4+ T cells sorted from blood, collected at week 24, from a patient treated with tofacitinib. These receptors all come from a human donor with alopecia areata.

The V and J genes are TRBV15 and TRBJ2-7; 7 positions match TRBD1. Germline values: CDR1 LNHNV, CDR2 YYDKDF (reference sequence). The CDR3 covers 15 residues. V shed 1 base, J shed 5 bases, and the junction held 8 bases outside the gene matches. As DNA, the CDR3 is TGTGCCACCAGCAGAGCCCGACAGGGTTTCCACGAGCAGTACTTC. This encodes CATSRARQGFHEQYF.

The CDR3 DNA is TGCGCCAGCAGCCGACGACAGGGGTCATTCGAGGATTCACCCCTCCACTTT. Amino acid sequence: CASSRRQGSFEDSPLHF. J is TRBJ1-6 and V is TRBV5-1, with 8 positions matching TRBD1. Looked up from germline, CDR1 is SGHRS and CDR2 is YFSETQ. The CDR3 has 17 residues. The V gene end was trimmed by 4 bases and the J gene end by 8 bases; junction bases not matched to a gene: 14.

The chain recombines TRBV29-1 with TRBJ2-3, with a tentative D call TRBD1 (5 bases). Germline V gives CDR1 SQVTM, CDR2 ANQGSEA. The CDR3 consists of 12 residues. Trimming took 7 bases from V and 3 from J, leaving 11 bases between them. In DNA, the CDR3 is TGCAGCGGCGGAAAGGGGACAGATACGCAGTATTTT. Translation: CSGGKGTDTQYF.

This chain connects TRBV6-5 to TRBJ1-2; perhaps TRBD1 as D (5 bases). The CDR3 is 13 residues long. Germline V gene sequence: CDR1 MNHEY, CDR2 SVGAGI. V was shortened by 8 bases and J by 1 base, with 11 bases between the two germline ends. The CDR3 DNA follows: TGTGCCAGCCACTCAGGGAGTAACTATGGCTACACCTTC. This translates into CASHSGSNYGYTF.

CDR3 amino acids: CAWSVQGSSGYTF. DNA for the CDR3: TGTGCCTGGAGTGTACAAGGGAGTAGTGGCTACACCTTC. The chain couples TRBV30 to TRBJ1-2; D call uncertain. V was cut by 0 bases and J by 7 bases, with 12 bases left in between. The CDR3 extends over 13 amino acids. Germline CDR1 and CDR2: GTSNPN and SVGIG (reference sequence).

The rearrangement joins TRBV7-2 to TRBJ1-5; D is perhaps TRBD1 (6 bases). The CDR3 runs 13 residues. The ends were cut back, 5 bases at V and 5 bases at J, with 10 bases in the middle. The germline CDR1 and CDR2 sequences are SGHTA and FQGNSA. In DNA form, the CDR3 reads TGTGCCAGCAGCGCAGGGGCAGATCAGCCCCAGCATTTT. Translation: CASSAGADQPQHF.

As concerns this clone: Mismatch with germline at one junction end may stem from a read error. This chain links TRBV7-2 with TRBJ1-5; possible D gene TRBD1, 6 bases. Germline V gives CDR1 SGHTA, CDR2 FQGNSA. The CDR3 consists of 16 residues. The DNA of the CDR3 is TGTGTCAGCAGCCCTCACAGGGTCACGAGCAATCAGCCCCAGCATTTT. The encoded protein is CVSSPHRVTSNQPQHF.

This chain uses TRBV30 with TRBJ1-6, with D maybe TRBD1 (5 bases). CDR3 length: 18 amino acids. CDR1 is GTSNPN, CDR2 SVGIG, per germline (reference sequence). V lost 4 bases, J lost 7 bases, and 26 bases lay in between. CDR3 region: CAWTNRKGGGKVNSPLHF. CDR3 bases: TGTGCCTGGACCAACCGGAAAGGTGGGGGAAAAGTGAATTCACCCCTCCACTTT.

The genes are TRBV7-3 and TRBJ1-3; D ambiguous. The germline gives CDR1 SGHTA, CDR2 FQGTGA. V gave up 5 bases and J gave up 0 bases, with 11 bases separating them. The CDR3 has 15 amino acids. CDR3 amino acids: CASSPGPYSGNTIYF. In DNA, the CDR3 is TGTGCCAGCAGCCCAGGACCGTACTCTGGAAACACCATATATTTT.

This chain uses TRBV5-5 with TRBJ2-5; D is unclear. V gave up 1 base and J gave up 1 base, with 8 bases separating them. Looked up from germline, CDR1 is SGHKS and CDR2 is YYEKEE (reference sequence). CDR3 size: 14 residues. CDR3 loop: CASSLTGPQETQYF. The CDR3 DNA sequence: TGTGCCAGCAGCTTGACTGGCCCCCAAGAGACCCAGTACTTC.

This clone turned up a few times. The chain uses TRBV29-1 and TRBJ2-7; D is unclear. The CDR3 extends over 14 amino acids. V dropped 4 bases and J dropped 0 bases, with 13 bases sitting between them. CDR1 is SQVTM, CDR2 ANQGSEA, per germline. In DNA, the CDR3 is TGCAGCGTTGTTTTCCCGCCGAGCTCCTACGAGCAGTACTTC. It specifies CSVVFPPSSYEQYF.

This clone was seen more than once but under ten times. The rearrangement links TRBV7-3 to TRBJ1-1; no definite D call. This CDR3 has 14 amino acids. Germline V lookup: CDR1 SGHTA, CDR2 FQGTGA. V shed 5 bases and J shed 4 bases, with 14 bases lying between them. This CDR3 reads CASSLRSGGTEAFF. CDR3 DNA sequence: TGTGCCAGCAGCCTACGGTCGGGTGGCACTGAAGCTTTCTTT.